Listed here are 25 T cell receptor beta chains from one sample, sequenced in a study of graft-versus-host responses after intestinal transplantation. These receptors' antigens are unknown. Clones were sequenced by immunoSEQ multiplex PCR, and TCRdb holds only the in-frame ones, with some missing. The sample yields tens of thousands of clones, around 95% seen once. Material: unstimulated CD8+ T cells sorted from spleen or lymph node cells, obtained before intestinal transplant. Every receptor here comes from a human donor who received an intestinal transplant.

This chain uses TRBV18 with TRBJ1-1, with a possible D match to TRBD1 (6 bases). The CDR3 consists of 15 residues. In germline, CDR1 is KGHSH, CDR2 LQKENI. Trimming took 3 bases from V and 6 from J, leaving 17 bases between them. In DNA form, the CDR3 reads TGTGCCAGCTCACCTAGAACAGGGAGTGGAGCTGAAGCTTTCTTT. This sequence encodes CASSPRTGSGAEAFF.

Comments on this clone: An end of the junction differs from the germline gene, which may be a read error. The chain is built from TRBV20-1 and TRBJ2-7; D gene unclear. This CDR3 region has 11 residues. Germline V gene data show CDR1 as DFQATT and CDR2 as SNEGSKA (reference sequence). As DNA, the CDR3 is TGCAGTGCCAGAGTCCCGTACGAGCAGTACTTC. It translates to CSARVPYEQYF.

The chain employs TRBV27 and TRBJ2-1; D is perhaps TRBD1 (5 bases). Germline V CDR1 and CDR2: MNHEY, SMNVEV (reference sequence). This CDR3 region has 15 residues. Trimming took 6 bases from V and 0 from J, leaving 12 bases between them. This CDR3 reads CASRKGASSYNEQFF. CDR3 DNA sequence: TGTGCCAGCAGGAAAGGGGCGAGCTCCTACAATGAGCAGTTCTTC.

This clone was recorded once. The CDR3 here is CASSILPGQGSAGELFF. The CDR3 DNA reads as TGTGCCAGCAGTATACTACCGGGACAGGGGAGTGCCGGGGAGCTGTTTTTT. This chain joins TRBV27 and TRBJ2-2, with 10 bases lining up with TRBD1. V dropped 5 bases and J dropped 6; count of bases not matched to a gene: 12. Germline loops: CDR1 MNHEY, CDR2 SMNVEV (reference sequence). The CDR3 sequence is 17 residues long.

The rearrangement links TRBV9 to TRBJ2-3, with TRBD1 identical over 9 bases. The J segment lost 7 bases and the V segment lost 1 base, leaving 10 bases of the junction unmatched. The CDR3 is 16 amino acids. Germline assignment: CDR1 SGDLS and CDR2 YYNGEE. The CDR3 DNA sequence: TGTGCCAGCAGCGTACCACGGGACAGGGACTCCCATACGCAGTATTTT. It is translated as CASSVPRDRDSHTQYF. Based on the CDR3 plus reference TRBV9 and TRBJ2-3, the full variable domain is DSGVTQTPKHLITATGQRVTLRCSPRSGDLSVYWYQQSLDQGLQFLIQYYNGEERAKGNILERFSAQQFPDLHSELNLSSLELGDSALYFCASSVPRDRDSHTQYFGPGTRLTVL.

The gene calls are TRBV29-1 and TRBJ2-5; 8 bases are a match to TRBD2. TRBJ2-7 matches the DNA end more closely, so the J call is doubtful. Looked up from germline, CDR1 is SQVTM and CDR2 is ANQGSEA. This CDR3 comprises 13 residues. The CDR3 is CSVGLAGPYEQYF. DNA for the CDR3: TGCAGCGTTGGGCTAGCGGGTCCCTACGAGCAGTACTTC.

The table lists this clone with a count of one. The V gene is TRBV11-2, the J gene TRBJ2-3; TRBD2 matches at 7 bases. The germline gives CDR1 SGHAT, CDR2 FQNNGV. This CDR3 is 18 amino acids long. The ends lost 1 base at V and 0 bases at J; junction bases unmatched: 10. The CDR3 DNA follows: TGTGCCAGCAGCTTAGGTGGGAGCCTAGCGGCGAGCACAGATACGCAGTATTTT. The encoded protein is CASSLGGSLAASTDTQYF.

The chain carries TRBV2 and TRBJ2-7; 13 bases align to TRBD2. The J segment lost 5 bases and the V segment lost 5 bases, leaving 9 bases of the junction unmatched. Germline V gene lookup returns CDR1 SNHLY and CDR2 FYNNEI. The CDR3 totals 16 residues. CDR3 in DNA: TGTGCCAGCAGTTCCGGACTAGCGGGAGTGGACAACGAGCAGTACTTC. Its protein is CASSSGLAGVDNEQYF.

The chain has TRBV5-6 and TRBJ2-3; no reliable D call. CDR3 length: 15 residues. The germline gives CDR1 SGHDT, CDR2 YYEEEE. The ends were cut back, 4 bases at V and 1 base at J, with 13 bases in the middle. CDR3 DNA: TGTGCCAGCAGCCCGATGACAACTCGCACAGATACGCAGTATTTT. As protein: CASSPMTTRTDTQYF.

The chain joins TRBV7-3 to TRBJ2-6, with D possibly being TRBD2 (5 bases). The V gene lost 0 bases and the J gene lost 1 base, with 7 bases spanning the gap. CDR3 length: 16 amino acids. Germline CDR1 and CDR2: SGHTA and FQGTGA. The CDR3 nucleotides read TGTGCCAGCAGCTTAACGGGCGGGTCTGGGGCCAACGTCCTGACTTTC. Protein sequence: CASSLTGGSGANVLTF.

J is TRBJ2-3 and V is TRBV29-1; TRBD2 aligns across 9 bases. CDR3 length: 17 residues. CDR1 is SQVTM, CDR2 ANQGSEA, per germline. J gave up 2 bases and V 5 bases, and 14 bases lay outside the gene matches. DNA of the CDR3: TGCAGCGTTTCCCGGGCGGGAGGGCCGGTAAACACAGATACGCAGTATTTT. It yields the protein CSVSRAGGPVNTDTQYF.

The V gene is TRBV27, the J gene TRBJ1-1; possible D gene TRBD1, 6 bases. Trimming cost V 4 bases and J 0 bases, with 15 bases left between them. The germline gives CDR1 MNHEY, CDR2 SMNVEV (reference sequence). The CDR3 consists of 16 residues. CDR3 bases: TGTGCCAGCAGTTCTACAGGGTGGTCCATGAACACTGAAGCTTTCTTT. Translating it yields CASSSTGWSMNTEAFF.

The V gene is TRBV28, the J gene TRBJ2-2; 7 bases are a match to TRBD2. The CDR3 covers 15 residues. Germline-derived CDR1 and CDR2 are MDHEN and SYDVKM. V lost 3 bases to trimming and J lost 6 bases; unmatched junction nucleotides: 7. CDR3 in amino acids: CASSFLADSPGELFF. For the CDR3, the DNA is TGTGCCAGCAGTTTCCTAGCGGACTCCCCCGGGGAGCTGTTTTTT.

In this sample, this clone turned up once. The chain employs TRBV11-2 and TRBJ1-2; D gene ambiguous. V was trimmed by 5 bases and J by 5 bases, leaving 12 bases between them. CDR1 and CDR2 (germline): SGHAT, FQNNGV. CDR3 length: 13 residues. In nucleotides, the CDR3 is TGTGCCAGCAGCCATCGGCGGGGTTATGGCTACACCTTC. This codes for CASSHRRGYGYTF.

The rearrangement joins TRBV11-2 to TRBJ2-7; 8 bases are shared with TRBD1. The CDR3 has 13 residues. With 7 bases clipped from V and 7 bases from J, the junction kept 9 bases outside the gene matches. Germline values: CDR1 SGHAT, CDR2 FQNNGV. DNA of the CDR3: TGTGCCAGCACCTTTTCCACAGGGGGGGAGCAGTACTTC. Translating gives CASTFSTGGEQYF. The complete variable domain, with remaining parts taken from reference TRBV11-2 and TRBJ2-7, reads EAGVAQSPRYKIIEKRQSVAFWCNPISGHATLYWYQQILGQGPKLLIQFQNNGVVDDSQLPKDRFSAERLKGVDSTLKIQPAKLEDSAVYLCASTFSTGGEQYFGPGTRLTVT.

V gene TRBV29-1 combines with J gene TRBJ2-7; D possibly uses TRBD1 or TRBD2 (6 bases each). V gave up 2 bases and J gave up 4 bases, with 21 bases separating them. Germline CDR1 is SQVTM and CDR2 is ANQGSEA. This CDR3 is built from 16 residues. CDR3 loop: CSVEILGGAVEYEQYF. The CDR3 DNA follows: TGCAGCGTTGAAATCCTCGGGGGCGCGGTAGAATACGAGCAGTACTTC.

This rearrangement joins TRBV4-1 to TRBJ2-5, with no clear D. The end of the DNA fits TRBJ2-7 better, so the J call may be wrong. CDR1 is MGHRA and CDR2 is YSYEKL in the germline V gene. CDR3 length equals 12 residues. Written as DNA, the CDR3 is TGCGCCAGCAGCCAAGAGCTTGGCGAGCAGTACTTC. Its translation: CASSQELGEQYF.

This chain links TRBV5-4 with TRBJ2-1; perhaps D is TRBD1 or TRBD2 (6 bases each). Deletions cut 3 bases from V and 14 bases from J, with 21 bases between. Per the germline V gene, CDR1 is SGHNT and CDR2 is YYREEE (reference sequence). This CDR3 has 14 residues. The CDR3 coding sequence is TGTGCCAGCAGCTCCAGGGGTCCTGCGGGACGTAAGTTCTTC. Protein product: CASSSRGPAGRKFF.

Points on this clone: The sample contains more than one DNA sequence encoding this CDR3. The rearrangement uses TRBV9 and TRBJ2-7, with 10 bases that match TRBD2. The CDR3 runs 14 residues. Germline V CDR1 and CDR2: SGDLS, YYNGEE. V shed 2 bases and J 2 bases; nucleotides not matched to a gene: 1. CDR3: CASSVLAGAYEQYF. CDR3 nucleotides: TGTGCCAGCAGCGTCCTAGCGGGAGCCTACGAGCAGTACTTC. Supplemented by reference TRBV9 and TRBJ2-7, the full variable domain reads DSGVTQTPKHLITATGQRVTLRCSPRSGDLSVYWYQQSLDQGLQFLIQYYNGEERAKGNILERFSAQQFPDLHSELNLSSLELGDSALYFCASSVLAGAYEQYFGPGTRLTVT.

The chain is built from TRBV15 and TRBJ2-7, with 7 positions matching TRBD1. This CDR3 has 15 amino acids. V dropped 0 bases and J dropped 2; count of bases not matched to a gene: 4. Germline V gene sequence: CDR1 LNHNV, CDR2 YYDKDF (reference sequence). CDR3 sequence: CATSRDQGVAYEQYF. For the CDR3, the DNA is TGTGCCACCAGCAGAGATCAGGGGGTAGCCTACGAGCAGTACTTC.

The chain links TRBV7-9 to TRBJ2-2; no clear D. Germline CDR1 and CDR2: SEHNR and FQNEAQ (reference sequence). V dropped 6 bases and J dropped 9 bases, with 8 bases sitting between them. The CDR3 totals 11 residues. The CDR3 protein is CASRRWRELFF. The CDR3, as DNA: TGTGCCAGCAGGAGATGGCGGGAGCTGTTTTTT.

CDR3 DNA: TGTGCCAGCAGCTTGAGCGTAGCGGGAGTCAACGAGCAGTACTTC. Protein product: CASSLSVAGVNEQYF. The gene calls are TRBV5-4 and TRBJ2-7, with 9 positions matching TRBD2. With V trimmed by 1 base and J by 5 bases, 7 bases remained unmatched. Germline CDR1 reads SGHNT; CDR2 reads YYREEE (reference sequence). CDR3 length equals 15 residues.

The J gene is TRBJ1-4, the V gene TRBV2; D call uncertain. Germline V gene sequence: CDR1 SNHLY, CDR2 FYNNEI. Trimming stripped 3 bases from V and 7 bases from J, with 9 bases between. CDR3 length: 13 residues. Here the CDR3 DNA reads TGTGCCAGCAGTGATCCTCGGGGTGAAAAACTGTTTTTT. Its protein is CASSDPRGEKLFF.

V and J are TRBV19 and TRBJ1-2, with D unresolved. CDR1 is LNHDA and CDR2 is SQIVND in the germline V gene (reference sequence). Trimming stripped 5 bases from V and 2 bases from J, with 3 bases between. The CDR3 consists of 11 residues. Here the CDR3 reads CASSENYGYTF. DNA of the CDR3: TGTGCCAGTAGTGAGAACTATGGCTACACCTTC.

The chain couples TRBV30 to TRBJ2-5; 7 nucleotides align to TRBD1. With the DNA end fitting TRBJ2-7 better, the J assignment may be wrong. The CDR3 is made up of 15 amino acids. Germline V gene data show CDR1 as GTSNPN and CDR2 as SVGIG (reference sequence). As DNA, the CDR3 is TGTGCCTGGGGTGCAATGACAGGGCCCGCCTACGAGCAGTACTTC. Translating gives CAWGAMTGPAYEQYF.